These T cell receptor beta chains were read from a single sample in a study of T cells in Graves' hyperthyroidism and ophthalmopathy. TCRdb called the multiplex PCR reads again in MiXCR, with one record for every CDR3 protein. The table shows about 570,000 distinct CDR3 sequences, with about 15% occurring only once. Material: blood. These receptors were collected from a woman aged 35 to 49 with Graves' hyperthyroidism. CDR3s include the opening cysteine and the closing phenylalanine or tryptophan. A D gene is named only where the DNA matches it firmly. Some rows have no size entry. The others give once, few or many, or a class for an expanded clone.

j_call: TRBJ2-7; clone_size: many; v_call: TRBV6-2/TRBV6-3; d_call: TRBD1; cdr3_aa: CASSSSWGQGYEQYF; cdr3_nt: TGTGCCAGCAGTTCTAGTTGGGGACAGGGCTACGAGCAGTACTTC
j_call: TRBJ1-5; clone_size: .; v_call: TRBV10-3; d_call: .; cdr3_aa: CAISESITGSFNSNQPQHF; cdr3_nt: TGTGCCATCAGTGAGTCGATCACAGGGTCCTTTAATAGCAATCAGCCCCAGCATTTT
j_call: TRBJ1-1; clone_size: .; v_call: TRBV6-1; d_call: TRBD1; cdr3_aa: CASSEATGKHTEAFF; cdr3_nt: TGTGCCAGCAGTGAAGCGACAGGGAAGCACACTGAAGCTTTCTTT
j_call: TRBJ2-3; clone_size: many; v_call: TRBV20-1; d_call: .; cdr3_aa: CSASSGAASLLTDTQYF; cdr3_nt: TGCAGTGCTAGCTCGGGGGCAGCCTCACTTCTCACAGATACGCAGTATTTT
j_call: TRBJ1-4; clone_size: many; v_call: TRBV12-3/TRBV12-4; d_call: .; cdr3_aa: CASRYSSTNEKLFF; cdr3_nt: TGTGCCAGCAGATACAGTTCAACTAATGAAAAACTGTTTTTT
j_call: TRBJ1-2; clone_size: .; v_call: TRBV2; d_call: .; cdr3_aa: CASSAFGDTPYGYTF; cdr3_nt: TGTGCCAGCAGTGCCTTTGGGGACACCCCCTATGGCTACACCTTC
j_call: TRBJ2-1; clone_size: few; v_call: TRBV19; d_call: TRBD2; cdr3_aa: CASSIGRTSGSSYNEQFF; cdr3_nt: TGTGCCAGTAGTATCGGGAGAACTAGCGGGAGCTCCTACAATGAGCAGTTCTTC
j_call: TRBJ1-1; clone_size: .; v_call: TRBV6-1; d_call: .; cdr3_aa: CASRQVGGSTEAFF; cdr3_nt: TGTGCCAGCAGGCAGGTGGGGGGGAGCACTGAAGCTTTCTTT
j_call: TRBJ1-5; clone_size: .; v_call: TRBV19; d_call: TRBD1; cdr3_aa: CASGTGAYSNQPQHF; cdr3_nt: TGTGCCAGTGGGACAGGGGCTTATAGCAATCAGCCCCAGCATTTT
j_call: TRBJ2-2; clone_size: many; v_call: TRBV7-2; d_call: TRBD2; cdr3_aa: CASSIVAGGPVGELFF; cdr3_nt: TGTGCCAGCAGCATCGTTGCGGGAGGGCCCGTCGGGGAGCTGTTTTTT
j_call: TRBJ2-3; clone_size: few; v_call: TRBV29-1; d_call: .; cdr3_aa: CSVPGGGTDTQYF; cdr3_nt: TGCAGTGTCCCTGGCGGGGGCACAGATACGCAGTATTTT
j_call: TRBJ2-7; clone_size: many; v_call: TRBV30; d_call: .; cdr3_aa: CAWSAQPRREQYF; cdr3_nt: TGTGCCTGGAGTGCCCAGCCTAGGCGGGAGCAGTACTTC
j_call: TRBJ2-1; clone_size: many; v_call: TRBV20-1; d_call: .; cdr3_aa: CSARGDIRKLGVLDEQFF; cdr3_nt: TGCAGTGCCAGGGGAGACATAAGAAAATTGGGAGTGTTGGATGAGCAGTTCTTC
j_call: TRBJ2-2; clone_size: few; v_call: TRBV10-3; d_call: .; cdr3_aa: CAISEQRDTGELFF; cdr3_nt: TGTGCCATCAGTGAGCAGAGGGACACCGGGGAGCTGTTTTTT
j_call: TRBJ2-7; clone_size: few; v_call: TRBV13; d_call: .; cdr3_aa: CASRNLGSSYEQYF; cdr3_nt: TGTGCCAGCAGGAACCTCGGGAGCTCCTACGAGCAGTACTTC
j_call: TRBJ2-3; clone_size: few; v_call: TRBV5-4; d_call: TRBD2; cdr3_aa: CASSSGTSGWDTQYF; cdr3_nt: TGTGCCAGCAGCTCCGGGACTAGCGGATGGGATACGCAGTATTTT
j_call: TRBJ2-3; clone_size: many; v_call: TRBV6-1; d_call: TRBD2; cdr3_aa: CASSEVLAGGLDTQYF; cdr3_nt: TGTGCCAGCAGTGAAGTCTTAGCGGGAGGGCTCGATACGCAGTATTTT
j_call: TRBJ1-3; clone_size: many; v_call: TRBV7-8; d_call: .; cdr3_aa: CASSLGTTGNTIYF; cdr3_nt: TGTGCCAGCAGCTTGGGGACAACTGGAAACACCATATATTTT
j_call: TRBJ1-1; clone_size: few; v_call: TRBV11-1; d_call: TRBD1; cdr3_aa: CASRRSDRALRTEAFF; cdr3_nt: TGTGCCAGCAGAAGGTCGGACAGGGCTCTGAGAACTGAAGCTTTCTTT
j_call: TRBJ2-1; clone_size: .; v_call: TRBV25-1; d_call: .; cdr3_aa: CASRSSLANEQFF; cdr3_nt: TGTGCCAGCCGTTCTAGCTTAGCGAATGAGCAGTTCTTC
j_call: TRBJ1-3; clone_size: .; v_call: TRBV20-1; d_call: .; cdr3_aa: CSARDRLLSGNTIYF; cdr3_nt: TGCAGTGCTAGAGATCGACTGCTCTCTGGAAACACCATATATTTT
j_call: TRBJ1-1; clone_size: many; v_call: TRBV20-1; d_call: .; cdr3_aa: CSARVEGVPKAFF; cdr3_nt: TGCAGTGCTAGAGTCGAGGGCGTACCAAAAGCTTTCTTT
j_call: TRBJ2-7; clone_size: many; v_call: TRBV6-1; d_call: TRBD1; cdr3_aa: CASSWDRRSYEQYF; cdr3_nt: TGTGCCAGCAGCTGGGACAGGCGATCCTACGAGCAGTACTTC
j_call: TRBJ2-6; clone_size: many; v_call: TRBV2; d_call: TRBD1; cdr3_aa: CASTQGGSGANVLTF; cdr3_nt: TGTGCCAGCACACAGGGGGGCTCTGGGGCCAACGTCCTGACTTTC
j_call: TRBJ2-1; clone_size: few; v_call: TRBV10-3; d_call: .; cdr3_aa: CAISAQLLNEQFF; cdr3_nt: TGTGCCATCAGTGCTCAGTTGTTAAATGAGCAGTTCTTC
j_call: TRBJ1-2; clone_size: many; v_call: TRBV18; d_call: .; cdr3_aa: CASSPYSGVESYGYTF; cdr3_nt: TGTGCCAGCTCACCTTATTCCGGGGTGGAGTCCTATGGCTACACCTTC
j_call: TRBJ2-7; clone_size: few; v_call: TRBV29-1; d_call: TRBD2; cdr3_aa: CTGLAESYEQYF; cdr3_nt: TGCACGGGACTAGCGGAATCCTACGAGCAGTACTTC
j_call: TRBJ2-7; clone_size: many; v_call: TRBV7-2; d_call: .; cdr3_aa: CASSLNYGGTSSYEQYF; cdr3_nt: TGTGCCAGCAGCCTTAATTACGGGGGCACAAGCTCCTACGAGCAGTACTTC
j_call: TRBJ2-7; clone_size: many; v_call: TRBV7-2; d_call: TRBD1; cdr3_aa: CASSPQGAAYEQYF; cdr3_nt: TGTGCCAGCAGCCCCCAGGGGGCGGCCTACGAGCAGTACTTC